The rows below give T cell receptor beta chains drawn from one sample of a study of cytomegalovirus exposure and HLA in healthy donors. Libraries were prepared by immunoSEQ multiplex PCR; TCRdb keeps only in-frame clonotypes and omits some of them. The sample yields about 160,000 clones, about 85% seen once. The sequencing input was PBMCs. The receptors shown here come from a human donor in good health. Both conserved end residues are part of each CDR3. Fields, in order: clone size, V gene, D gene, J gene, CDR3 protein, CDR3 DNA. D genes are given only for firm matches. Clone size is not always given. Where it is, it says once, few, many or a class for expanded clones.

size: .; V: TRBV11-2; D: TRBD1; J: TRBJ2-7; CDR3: CASSGTGDEQYF; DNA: TGTGCCAGCAGCGGAACAGGGGACGAGCAGTACTTC
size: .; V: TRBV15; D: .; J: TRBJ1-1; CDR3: CATSSGLQMNTEAFF; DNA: TGTGCCACCAGCAGCGGATTACAGATGAACACTGAAGCTTTCTTT
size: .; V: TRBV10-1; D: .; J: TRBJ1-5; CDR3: CASSATETINQPQHF; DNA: TGCGCCAGCAGTGCTACAGAAACAATAAATCAGCCCCAGCATTTT
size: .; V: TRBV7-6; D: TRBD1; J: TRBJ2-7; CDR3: CASSSQGRSNEQYF; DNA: TGTGCCAGCAGCTCACAGGGGAGATCTAACGAGCAGTACTTC
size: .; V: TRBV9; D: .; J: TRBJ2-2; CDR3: CASSPSEYTGELFF; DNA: TGTGCCAGCAGCCCTTCGGAGTACACCGGGGAGCTGTTTTTT
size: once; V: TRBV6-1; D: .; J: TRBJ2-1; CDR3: CASSEVVTNNEQFF; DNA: TGTGCCAGCAGTGAAGTGGTCACAAACAATGAGCAGTTCTTC
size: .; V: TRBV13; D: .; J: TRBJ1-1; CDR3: CASSLGGNTEAFF; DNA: TGTGCCAGCAGCTTAGGGGGCAACACTGAAGCTTTCTTT
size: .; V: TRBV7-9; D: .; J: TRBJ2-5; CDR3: CASSLVGQETQYF; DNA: TGTGCCAGCAGCTTAGTCGGGCAAGAGACCCAGTACTTC
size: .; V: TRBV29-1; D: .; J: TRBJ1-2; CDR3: CSVQAPNYGYTF; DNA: TGCAGCGTTCAGGCGCCGAACTATGGCTACACCTTC
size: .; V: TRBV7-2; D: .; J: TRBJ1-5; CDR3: CASSLLVAGRNQPQHF; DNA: TGTGCCAGCAGCTTATTGGTGGCAGGGCGTAATCAGCCCCAGCATTTT
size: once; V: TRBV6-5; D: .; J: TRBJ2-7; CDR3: CASSSAMTGYEQYF; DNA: TGTGCCAGCAGTTCCGCGATGACAGGTTACGAGCAGTACTTC
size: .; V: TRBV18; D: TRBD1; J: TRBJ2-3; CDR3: CASSVGTGITDTQYF; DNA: TGTGCCAGCTCAGTTGGGACAGGGATCACAGATACGCAGTATTTT
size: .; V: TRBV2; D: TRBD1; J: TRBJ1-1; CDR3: CASSTPMGDREGGTEAFF; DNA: TGTGCCAGCAGCACTCCTATGGGGGACAGGGAGGGAGGCACTGAAGCTTTCTTT
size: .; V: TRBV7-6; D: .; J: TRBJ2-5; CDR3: CASSLAQETQYF; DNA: TGTGCCAGCAGCTTAGCGCAGGAGACCCAGTACTTC
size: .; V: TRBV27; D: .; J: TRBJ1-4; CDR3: CASSRWQGREKLFF; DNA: TGTGCCAGCAGTAGGTGGCAGGGTCGAGAAAAACTGTTTTTT
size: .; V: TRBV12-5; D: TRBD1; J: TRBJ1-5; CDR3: CASGLDRGHRNQPQHF; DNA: TGTGCTAGTGGTTTGGACAGGGGGCACCGCAATCAGCCCCAGCATTTT
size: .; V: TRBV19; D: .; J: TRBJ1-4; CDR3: CASILTGTNEKLFF; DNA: TGTGCCAGTATCCTGACGGGAACTAATGAAAAACTGTTTTTT
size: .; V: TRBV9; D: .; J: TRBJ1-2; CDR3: CASSVASLNNYGYTF; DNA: TGTGCCAGCAGCGTAGCCAGTCTTAATAACTATGGCTACACCTTC
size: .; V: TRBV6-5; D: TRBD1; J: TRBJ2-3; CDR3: CASSATGSTDTQYF; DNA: TGTGCCAGCAGTGCGACAGGGAGCACAGATACGCAGTATTTT
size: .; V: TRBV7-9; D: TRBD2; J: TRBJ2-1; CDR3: CSSSPGLAGGPEHEQFF; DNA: TGTTCCAGCAGCCCCGGACTAGCGGGAGGCCCAGAACATGAGCAGTTCTTC
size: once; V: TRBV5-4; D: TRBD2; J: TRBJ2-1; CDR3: CASSLRLAGASVNGQFF; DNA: TGTGCCAGCAGCCTTCGACTAGCGGGGGCCTCAGTCAATGGGCAGTTCTTC
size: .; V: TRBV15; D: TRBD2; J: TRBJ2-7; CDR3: CATSRARGKQYF; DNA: TGTGCCACCAGCAGAGCGCGGGGGAAGCAGTACTTC
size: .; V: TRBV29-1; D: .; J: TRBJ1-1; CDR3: CSVGKGGNTEAFF; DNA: TGCAGCGTTGGTAAAGGGGGAAACACTGAAGCTTTCTTT
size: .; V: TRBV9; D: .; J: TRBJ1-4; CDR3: CASSVGNGRANEKLFF; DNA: TGTGCCAGCAGCGTAGGAAATGGGAGGGCTAATGAAAAACTGTTTTTT
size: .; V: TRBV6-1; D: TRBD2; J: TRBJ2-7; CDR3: CASRRSSGDPYEQYF; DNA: TGTGCCAGCAGACGGAGTAGCGGGGACCCCTACGAGCAGTACTTC
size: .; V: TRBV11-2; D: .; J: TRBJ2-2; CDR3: CASSSYRTASNTGELFF; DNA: TGTGCCAGCAGCTCCTACCGGACAGCCTCGAACACCGGGGAGCTGTTTTTT
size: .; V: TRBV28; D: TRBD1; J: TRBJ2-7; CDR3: CASSFGQGEQYF; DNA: TGTGCCAGCAGTTTTGGACAGGGGGAGCAGTACTTC
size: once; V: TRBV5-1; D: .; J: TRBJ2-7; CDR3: CASSLGREYEQYF; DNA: TGCGCCAGCAGCTTGGGCAGGGAATACGAGCAGTACTTC
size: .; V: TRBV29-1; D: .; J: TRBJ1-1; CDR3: CSVNRVGTEAFF; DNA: TGCAGCGTTAACAGGGTTGGAACTGAAGCTTTCTTT
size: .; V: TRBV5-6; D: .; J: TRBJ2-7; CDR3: CASSGGAVAYEQYF; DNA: TGTGCCAGCAGCGGAGGGGCAGTTGCCTACGAGCAGTACTTC
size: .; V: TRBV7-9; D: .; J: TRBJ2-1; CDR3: CASSLAGAHNEQFF; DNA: TGTGCCAGCAGCTTAGCGGGAGCACACAATGAGCAGTTCTTC
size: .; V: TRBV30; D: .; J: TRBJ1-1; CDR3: CAWSQSGTSRNTEAFF; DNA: TGTGCCTGGAGTCAATCCGGGACATCGCGGAACACTGAAGCTTTCTTT
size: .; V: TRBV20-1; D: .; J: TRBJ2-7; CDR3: CSNSEQYF; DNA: TGCAGCAACAGCGAGCAGTACTTC
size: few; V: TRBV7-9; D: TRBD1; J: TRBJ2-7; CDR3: CASSLATGGEQYF; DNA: TGTGCCAGCAGCTTAGCTACAGGGGGCGAGCAGTACTTC
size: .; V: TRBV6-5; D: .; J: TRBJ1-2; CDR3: CASTLGGGYGYTF; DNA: TGTGCCAGCACCCTGGGGGGAGGCTATGGCTACACCTTC
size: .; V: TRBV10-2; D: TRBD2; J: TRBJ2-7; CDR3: CASRYRGDTGTSGSRSYEQYF; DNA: TGCGCCAGCAGATACAGGGGGGATACAGGGACTAGCGGGAGCCGATCCTACGAGCAGTACTTC
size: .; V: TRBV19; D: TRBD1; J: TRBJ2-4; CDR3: CASSSGTGGVAKNIQYF; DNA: TGTGCCAGTAGTTCTGGGACAGGGGGGGTGGCCAAAAACATTCAGTACTTC
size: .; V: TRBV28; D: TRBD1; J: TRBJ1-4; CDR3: CASSFTGGDNEKLFF; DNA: TGTGCCAGCAGTTTTACAGGGGGCGATAATGAAAAACTGTTTTTT
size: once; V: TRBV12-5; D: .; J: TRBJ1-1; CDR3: CASGPTGDTEAFF; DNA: TGTGCTAGTGGCCCCACGGGAGACACTGAAGCTTTCTTT
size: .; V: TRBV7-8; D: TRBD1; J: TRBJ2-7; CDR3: CASSLSGQGVGYEQYF; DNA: TGTGCCAGCAGCTTAAGCGGCCAGGGGGTAGGCTACGAGCAGTACTTC
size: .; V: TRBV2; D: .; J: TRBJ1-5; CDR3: CASSEGTVVGNQPQHF; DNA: TGTGCCAGCAGTGAAGGGACAGTCGTTGGCAATCAGCCCCAGCATTTT
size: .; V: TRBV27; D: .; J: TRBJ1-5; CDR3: CASRRGRSNQPQHF; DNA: TGTGCCAGCAGACGGGGGAGAAGCAATCAGCCCCAGCATTTT
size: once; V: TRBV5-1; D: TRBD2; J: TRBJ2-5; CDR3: CASSPRLAGETQYF; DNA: TGCGCCAGCAGCCCGAGACTAGCGGGAGAGACCCAGTACTTC
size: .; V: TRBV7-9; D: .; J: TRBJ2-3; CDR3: CASSLQVVTDTQYF; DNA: TGTGCCAGCAGCTTACAGGTTGTCACAGATACGCAGTATTTT
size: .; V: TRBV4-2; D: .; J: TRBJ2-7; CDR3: CASRGGPNRFFEQYF; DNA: TGTGCCAGCAGGGGCGGGCCGAATCGATTCTTCGAGCAGTACTTC
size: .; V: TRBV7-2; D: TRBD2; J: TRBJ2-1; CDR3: CASSSRTSGGGEVF; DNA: TGTGCCAGCAGCTCAAGGACTAGCGGGGGGGGTGAGGTCTTC
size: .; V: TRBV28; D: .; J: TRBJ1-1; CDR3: CASLRGGARAFF; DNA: TGTGCCAGCCTTCGGGGGGGGGCCCGGGCTTTCTTT
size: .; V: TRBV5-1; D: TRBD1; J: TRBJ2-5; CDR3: CASSPGTGQETQYF; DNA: TGCGCCAGCAGCCCGGGGACAGGCCAAGAGACCCAGTACTTC
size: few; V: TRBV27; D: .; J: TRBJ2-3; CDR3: CASSLSGSDPTDTQYF; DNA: TGTGCCAGCAGTTTATCGGGTAGCGACCCCACAGATACGCAGTATTTT
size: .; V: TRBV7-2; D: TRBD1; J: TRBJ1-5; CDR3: CASSPGQGNQPQHF; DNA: TGTGCCAGCAGCCCGGGACAGGGCAATCAGCCCCAGCATTTT
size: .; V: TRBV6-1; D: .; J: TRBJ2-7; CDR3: CASSEMGRTGGPQYF; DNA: TGTGCCAGCAGTGAAATGGGGAGAACCGGTGGCCCTCAGTACTTC
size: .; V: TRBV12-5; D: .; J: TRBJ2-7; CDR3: CASGLVGESYEQYF; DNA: TGTGCTAGTGGTTTGGTTGGGGAGAGCTACGAGCAGTACTTC